Given below is one TCR beta chain in context. The data originate from a study of OX40 agonist ivuxolimab in advanced cancers. This CDR3 contains 19 residues. V was pared by 0 bases and J by 0 bases, with 18 bases between. The germline gives CDR1 LGHNA, CDR2 YNFKEQ. Profiled with immunoSEQ multiplex PCR; TCRdb holds only in-frame clones, not every one. The table includes some 71,000 clones, 86% detected once. The sample in question was CD4+ or CD8+ T cells sorted from blood, obtained in a trial of the OX40 agonist ivuxolimab. This receptor was identified in an adult with an advanced solid tumor such as melanoma, head and neck, liver or kidney cancer. The chain couples TRBV4-2 to TRBJ1-3; perhaps TRBD1 as D (6 bases). The DNA of the CDR3 is TGTGCCAGCAGCCAAGACGCAGGCAGGGGCGTTATCTCTGGAAACACCATATATTTT. Its protein is CASSQDAGRGVISGNTIYF.